This TCR beta chain was captured in a study of beta chain features in type 1 diabetes (dated by TCRdb to 2016 to 2018). Looking at the study overall: Patients and healthy donors did not differ in mean age, gender distribution, total cell number or subset yield. Across all samples, around 100 million sorted cells were examined, and cell number per subset correlated strongly with RNA yield. In the study, recently diagnosed type 1 diabetes patients and matched healthy donors were compared on the TCRB repertoires of their sorted circulating CD4+ T cell subsets. Naive and central memory subsets were obtained from all 30 or so donors, but regulatory and stem cell-like memory subsets were isolated from only 8 patients and roughly 8 healthy donors. General study outcomes and caveats: Type 1 diabetes patients showed a moderate but significant shortening of TCRB CDR3 length in all four CD4+ subsets. Shorter templates might be favored by PCR, yet because patient and control samples were amplified and corrected together, any such skew would affect both groups equally. HLA sub-analyses involved small numbers of individuals, so any influence of HLA type on TCRB rearrangement remained unresolved. Naive, central memory and regulatory TCRB repertoires appeared to be more similar among patients than among healthy donors. Because cDNA was sequenced instead of genomic DNA, highly expressing activated cells could be over-represented, though the groups showed no difference in activation or CD3 levels. Patients with type 1 diabetes made fewer insertions and deleted more nucleotides at VDJ recombination sites, implying thymic rearrangement abnormalities.

Each donor gave one peripheral blood draw, averaging about 100 mL, which was collected into heparinised tubes. Naive, central memory, regulatory and stem cell-like memory CD4+ T cells were sorted on a BD FACSAria II using a panel including CD45RO, CCR7, CD25, CD127, CD95 and CD27. Every sorted population had a purity above 95%. Right away, PBMCs were isolated by Lymphoprep density gradient centrifugation and were stained directly, with no culture step. So that batch effects would be minimized, each experiment stained and sorted samples in pairs, pairing one healthy donor with one patient. Concerning this clone: The antigen this receptor binds is unknown. Base qualities are missing; no much larger clone stands one base away.

From its cysteine to its phenylalanine, the CDR3 spans 14 amino acids. Of all the DNA, just the CDR3 is kept, 42 bases in frame from base 1. The junction carries 8 bases between V and J, which are trimmed by 1 base and 4 bases respectively. For CDR1 and CDR2, the germline V gene lists MGHDK and SYGVNS. All of the isolated RNA was reverse transcribed with the High Capacity cDNA Reverse Transcription Kit, so expressed TCRB transcripts were sequenced. Deep immunoSEQ sequencing was applied to naive, central memory and regulatory T cell samples, giving an average of roughly 3.5 million total reads per sample. After sorted cells were lysed in RLT buffer, RNA was extracted with DNase-treated RNeasy Micro or Mini kits, with the choice depending on cell number. Each cell subset was processed separately to prevent cross-contamination, with patient and healthy donor samples processed together. TCRB sequences were amplified from cDNA with the immunoSEQ multiplex PCR, producing 87-bp fragments spanning the CDR3 region. Amplicons were sequenced on the Illumina HiSeq platform. As for the original processing: Synthetic template baselines were used to correct PCR bias computationally, reads within Hamming distance 2 were collapsed, and singletons that could not be merged were discarded. Reads were aligned against IMGT so that V, D and J genes, CDR3 length and insertions or deletions at six rearrangement sites could be assigned. Within each subset, clonotype counts were normalized to sorted cell number, after which true diversity and Gini coefficients were computed with the tcR R package. The overlap coefficient, calculated on TCRB nucleotide sequences, was used to quantify repertoire sharing. Out-of-frame TCRB sequences from naive cells were analyzed to stand in for the pre-selection repertoire. Drawn from immuneACCESS, this table holds only the in-frame rearrangements with V and J called that TCRdb kept. Clones are partly lost; checked studies trace under half to an unresolved V gene and leave the rest unexplained. For V, J and clone size, that table is used; D and trimming come from the DNA. The sample table lists 200,000 to 300,000 clones, 9.5% to 13% of them with a count of one. Around 0.017% of the sample comes from the top ten.

Source material: naive CD4+ T cells from blood. The sample's cell subset or site, from its label and the paper: true naive CD4+ T cells. The chain couples TRBV25-1 to TRBJ1-3; the D region possibly corresponds to TRBD1 (6 bases align). This TCR was sampled from a young man with type 1 diabetes. The CDR3 region: CASSEWGGGNTIYF. In nucleotides, the sequence is TGTGCCAGCAGTGAATGGGGGGGCGGAAACACCATATATTTT.